The sequence of this T cell receptor (beta chain) was determined in a study of OX40 agonist ivuxolimab in advanced cancers. Study context: Aged roughly 23 to 90 with a mean of around 60 years, they were approximately 79% male. Study findings and constraints: Certain nonresponding patients likewise had low normalized T-cell clonal expansion. Circulating CD4+ and CD8+ T cells showed clonal expansion by week 6 at 0.1 to 3.0 mg/kg. Among T cells, CD8+ cells averaged more expanded clones than CD4+ cells.

This CDR3 has 13 residues. The germline V gene encodes CDR1 SGHAT and CDR2 FQNNGV. V lost 10 bases and J 4 bases, leaving 14 bases between the germline ends. This clone was seen a single time. Its specificity is not known. Here immunoSEQ multiplex PCR was the method, and the copy in TCRdb shows in-frame clones only, minus some. The sample holds about 49,000 clones; about 76% are singletons and the top ten take 5.5% to 7%. The genes are TRBV11-2 and TRBJ2-1; tentatively, D is TRBD2 (6 bases). This sequence was found in an adult with an advanced solid tumor such as melanoma, head and neck, liver or kidney cancer. Sequencing was performed on CD4+ or CD8+ T cells sorted from blood, taken in a trial of the OX40 agonist ivuxolimab. The CDR3 bases are TGTGCCATTTACCCGGGAGAGTACAATGAGCAGTTCTTC. It translates to CAIYPGEYNEQFF. Looking up the rest from reference TRBV11-2 and TRBJ2-1 gives the full variable domain: EAGVAQSPRYKIIEKRQSVAFWCNPISGHATLYWYQQILGQGPKLLIQFQNNGVVDDSQLPKDRFSAERLKGVDSTLKIQPAKLEDSAVYLCAIYPGEYNEQFFGPGTRLTVL.